This T cell receptor beta chain was sequenced in a study of human T cells and chemical hapten exposure. TCRdb passed the RACE reads through MiXCR, listing each CDR3 protein once. The sample records roughly 92,000 distinct CDR3 sequences, roughly 10% being singletons. This clonotype has just a few counts. Time point in this sample: patch test 2, 6 weeks after DPC sensitization. Treatment: therapeutic diphenylcyclopropenone sensitization with weekly scalp DPC. CDR3 length equals 15 residues. V shed 5 bases and J 4 bases; nucleotides not matched to a gene: 6. The receptor's source is a woman in her forties with alopecia areata. Some clones in this sample may be carry-over from other donors' samples. The chain recombines TRBV12-3 or TRBV12-4 with TRBJ2-1, with 9 bases fitting TRBD2. The starting material was whole blood, obtained in connection with sensitization to the hapten diphenylcyclopropenone (DPC). The chain's CDR3 is CASSPSGAFYNEQFF. The CDR3 DNA sequence: TGTGCCAGCAGTCCTAGCGGGGCCTTTTACAATGAGCAGTTCTTC.